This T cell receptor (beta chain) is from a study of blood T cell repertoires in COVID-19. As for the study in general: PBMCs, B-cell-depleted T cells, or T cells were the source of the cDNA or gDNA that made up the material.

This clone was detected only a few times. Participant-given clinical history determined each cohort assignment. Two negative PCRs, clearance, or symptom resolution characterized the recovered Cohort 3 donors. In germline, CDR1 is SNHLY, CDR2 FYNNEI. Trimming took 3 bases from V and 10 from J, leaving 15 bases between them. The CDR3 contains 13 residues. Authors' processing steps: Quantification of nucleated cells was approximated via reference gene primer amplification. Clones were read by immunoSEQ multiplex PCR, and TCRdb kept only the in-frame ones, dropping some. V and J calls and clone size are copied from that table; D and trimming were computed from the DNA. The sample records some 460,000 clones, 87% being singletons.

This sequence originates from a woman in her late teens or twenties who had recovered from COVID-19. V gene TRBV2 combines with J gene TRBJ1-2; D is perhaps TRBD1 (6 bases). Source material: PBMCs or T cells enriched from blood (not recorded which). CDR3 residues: CASSDRSDRAYTF. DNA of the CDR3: TGTGCCAGCAGTGATCGGTCGGACAGAGCCTACACCTTC. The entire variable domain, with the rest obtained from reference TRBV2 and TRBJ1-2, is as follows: EPEVTQTPSHQVTQMGQEVILRCVPISNHLYFYWYRQILGQKVEFLVSFYNNEISEKSEIFDDQFSVERPDGSNFTLKIRSTKLEDSAMYFCASSDRSDRAYTFGSGTRLTVV.